A single sample is the source of the 31 T cell receptor beta chains below, sequenced in a study of Ad26.COV2.S vaccination and SARS-CoV-2 variants. Indicated treatment: roughly 18 received Ad26.COV2.S at low or high dose, single or two shots; about 5 received placebo; per-sample allocation not given. Specimens were obtained on day 63 following the first vaccine or placebo injection. Profiled with immunoSEQ multiplex PCR; TCRdb holds only in-frame clones, not every one. The profile shows some 290,000 clones, just under 85% of them singletons. The material sequenced was peripheral blood, taken in a trial of Ad26.COV2.S vaccine versus placebo. The receptor set was obtained from a person aged 18-60 years who received the Ad26.COV2.S COVID-19 vaccine or a placebo.

The chain links TRBV4-2 to TRBJ1-2, with 7 positions matching TRBD1. CDR3 length: 16 residues. The V gene's germline CDR1 is LGHNA and CDR2 YNFKEQ. With V trimmed by 0 bases and J by 6 bases, 10 bases remained unmatched. CDR3 in amino acids: CASSQDLPGQKDGYTF. The CDR3 DNA reads as TGTGCCAGCAGCCAAGACCTTCCGGGACAGAAAGATGGCTACACCTTC.

The chain recombines TRBV3-1 (or the pseudogene TRBV3-2) with TRBJ2-5; D uncertain. The V end lost 4 bases, the J end lost 2 bases, and 11 bases lay between the germline ends. The V gene's germline CDR1 is LGHDT and CDR2 YNNKEL (reference sequence). The CDR3 runs to 14 residues. DNA of the CDR3: TGTGCCAGCAGCCCTGGAATCGTACAAGAGACCCAGTACTTC. Translating gives CASSPGIVQETQYF.

The chain carries TRBV19 and TRBJ2-3; 7 bases line up with TRBD2. The CDR3 is made up of 16 amino acids. V shed 3 bases and J 4 bases; nucleotides not matched to a gene: 10. CDR1 and CDR2 from the germline V gene are LNHDA and SQIVND (reference sequence). The DNA of the CDR3 is TGTGCCAGTAGTATTGCTGGGAGGGGAATTTCAGATACGCAGTATTTT. As protein: CASSIAGRGISDTQYF.

This clone was observed a single time. The rearrangement links TRBV28 to TRBJ1-1, with D tentatively TRBD1 (5 bases). CDR1 is MDHEN and CDR2 is SYDVKM in the germline V gene. The CDR3 contains 14 residues. The V end lost 7 bases, the J end lost 8 bases, and 20 bases lay between the germline ends. The CDR3 region is CASNVGWGRLEAFF. CDR3 sequence (DNA): TGTGCCAGCAATGTGGGGTGGGGGAGACTGGAAGCTTTCTTT. The complete variable domain, with remaining parts taken from reference TRBV28 and TRBJ1-1, reads DVKVTQSSRYLVKRTGEKVFLECVQDMDHENMFWYRQDPGLGLRLIYFSYDVKMKEKGDIPEGYSVSREKKERFSLILESASTNQTSMYLCASNVGWGRLEAFFGQGTRLTVV.

The chain carries TRBV19 and TRBJ2-5; D tentatively reads TRBD1 or TRBD2 (5 bases each). There are 14 residues in the CDR3. Germline CDR1 LNHDA, CDR2 SQIVND (reference sequence). Deletions cut 1 base from V and 4 bases from J, with 10 bases between. This CDR3 is CASSIGGYGETQYF. The DNA of the CDR3 is TGTGCCAGTAGTATAGGGGGGTATGGAGAGACCCAGTACTTC.

The gene calls are TRBV11-3 and TRBJ2-1; D unclear. The CDR3 is made up of 12 amino acids. Per germline, CDR1 SGHNT and CDR2 YENEEA. Deletions cut 2 bases from V and 4 bases from J, with 3 bases between. CDR3: CASSLRYNEQFF. In nucleotides, the CDR3 is TGTGCCAGCAGCTTAAGGTACAATGAGCAGTTCTTC.

This clone appeared a single time. The rearrangement uses TRBV10-3 and TRBJ2-3, with a possible D match to TRBD2 (8 bases). Looked up from germline, CDR1 is ENHRY and CDR2 is SYGVKD. The ends were cut back, 8 bases at V and 0 bases at J, with 15 bases in the middle. This CDR3 is built from 15 residues. CDR3 sequence: CAIGRGGQSTDTQYF. CDR3 coding DNA: TGTGCCATCGGTCGGGGGGGACAGAGCACAGATACGCAGTATTTT.

This rearrangement joins TRBV5-4 to TRBJ1-1, with 7 bases identical to TRBD1. The CDR3 contains 14 residues. V lost 6 bases and J lost 1; bases outside the gene matches: 6. CDR1 and CDR2 from the germline V gene are SGHNT and YYREEE (reference sequence). CDR3: CASTKGTENTEAFF. The CDR3 coding sequence is TGTGCCAGCACCAAGGGGACAGAGAACACTGAAGCTTTCTTT.

The chain employs TRBV13 and TRBJ1-1; possibly TRBD1 for D (6 bases). This CDR3 has 15 amino acids. Between the trimmed V and J ends, which lost 5 bases and 1 base, there was a span of 14 bases. The germline V gene encodes CDR1 PRHDT and CDR2 FYEKMQ (reference sequence). CDR3 protein: CASSRSGGRNTEAFF. As DNA, the CDR3 is TGTGCCAGCAGCCGGAGTGGGGGCAGGAACACTGAAGCTTTCTTT.

The chain employs TRBV18 and TRBJ1-4; TRBD1 might be the D (6 bases). Per the germline V gene, CDR1 is KGHSH and CDR2 is LQKENI. Trimming removed 3 bases at V and 3 bases at J, with 17 bases between. The length of the CDR3 is 17 residues. CDR3 sequence: CASSPSYSQGPNEKLFF. DNA of the CDR3: TGTGCCAGCTCACCTTCATACTCACAGGGACCTAATGAAAAACTGTTTTTT.

The chain is built from TRBV19 and TRBJ1-6; 9 bases fit TRBD1. The CDR3 totals 14 residues. V was clipped by 2 bases and J by 13 bases; unmatched bases: 6. Looked up from germline, CDR1 is LNHDA and CDR2 is SQIVND (reference sequence). CDR3 residues: CASSIRDRESPLHF. The CDR3, as DNA: TGTGCCAGTAGTATAAGGGACAGGGAATCGCCCCTCCACTTT.

The V call is TRBV6-5, the J call TRBJ2-3; no reliable D call. Germline V gene sequence: CDR1 MNHEY, CDR2 SVGAGI. This CDR3 is 13 amino acids long. The V end was cut by 5 bases, the J end by 1 base, with 7 bases between. The CDR3: CASSIIGTDTQYF. CDR3 nucleotide sequence: TGTGCCAGCAGTATAATTGGCACAGATACGCAGTATTTT.

The genes are TRBV21-1 and TRBJ1-4. TRBV21-1 constitutes a pseudogene. This CDR3 has 15 amino acids. CDR3 sequence: CASSKPPFQNEKLFF. CDR3 nucleotides: TGTGCCAGCAGCAAACCCCCCTTTCAAAATGAAAAACTGTTTTTT.

J is TRBJ2-6 and V is TRBV19, with 10 bases matching TRBD1. The germline V gene has CDR1 LNHDA and CDR2 SQIVND (reference sequence). The junction had 13 bases not matched to a gene; V was cut back by 9 bases and J by 2 bases. This CDR3 is 18 amino acids long. The CDR3 DNA reads as TGTGCCAGCGAGCGCCGGACAGGGGGAACAACTGGGGCCAACGTCCTGACTTTC. This encodes CASERRTGGTTGANVLTF. Full variable domain (rest looked up from reference TRBV19 and TRBJ2-6): DGGITQSPKYLFRKEGQNVTLSCEQNLNHDAMYWYRQDPGQGLRLIYYSQIVNDFQKGDIAEGYSVSREKKESFPLTVTSAQKNPTAFYLCASERRTGGTTGANVLTFGAGSRLTVL.

This clone was seen ten or more times. The J gene is TRBJ1-6, the V gene TRBV10-2; 8 nucleotides agree with TRBD1. V lost 8 bases, J lost 2 bases, and 5 bases stayed unmatched. CDR3 length: 15 amino acids. Germline CDR1 WSHSY, CDR2 SAAADI. The CDR3 loop is CASQGQGTYNSPLHF. The DNA of the CDR3 is TGCGCCAGCCAAGGACAGGGCACCTATAATTCACCCCTCCACTTT.

The chain recombines TRBV11-2 with TRBJ1-4, with TRBD1 matching 9 bases. The V gene end was trimmed by 4 bases and the J gene end by 7 bases; junction bases not matched to a gene: 13. The CDR3 is 17 amino acids. Germline lookup yields CDR1 SGHAT and CDR2 FQNNGV. CDR3 protein: CASSSGWTGAAGEKLFF. The CDR3, as DNA: TGTGCCAGCAGCTCCGGTTGGACAGGGGCCGCGGGTGAAAAACTGTTTTTT. Looking up the rest from reference TRBV11-2 and TRBJ1-4 gives the full variable domain: EAGVAQSPRYKIIEKRQSVAFWCNPISGHATLYWYQQILGQGPKLLIQFQNNGVVDDSQLPKDRFSAERLKGVDSTLKIQPAKLEDSAVYLCASSSGWTGAAGEKLFFGSGTQLSVL.

The chain carries TRBV7-9 and TRBJ1-4, with 11 bases aligning to TRBD1. Germline lookup yields CDR1 SEHNR and CDR2 FQNEAQ (reference sequence). V was clipped by 4 bases and J by 8 bases; unmatched bases: 6. This CDR3 has 15 amino acids. The CDR3 nucleotides read TGTGCCAGCAGCTACGGACAGGGGGCGCACGAAAAACTGTTTTTT. The encoded protein is CASSYGQGAHEKLFF.

The rearrangement joins TRBV11-3 to TRBJ2-1; D is unclear. This CDR3 has 12 residues. Trimming removed 0 bases at V and 4 bases at J, with 1 base between. Germline assignment: CDR1 SGHNT and CDR2 YENEEA. Written as DNA, the CDR3 is TGTGCCAGCAGCTTAGAATACAATGAGCAGTTCTTC. Protein: CASSLEYNEQFF.

This clone was seen more than once but under ten times. CDR3 in amino acids: CATSRAMGRGAAGELFF. The CDR3, as DNA: TGTGCCACCAGCAGAGCCATGGGTAGAGGGGCAGCCGGGGAGCTGTTTTTT. The chain combines TRBV15 with TRBJ2-2; D possibly matches TRBD1 or TRBD2 (5 bases each). Germline loops: CDR1 LNHNV, CDR2 YYDKDF (reference sequence). The CDR3 loop spans 17 amino acids. Trimming stripped 1 base from V and 6 bases from J, with 18 bases between.

This clone occurred once. This chain uses TRBV5-1 with TRBJ1-6; the D gene is possibly TRBD1 (6 bases). The V gene's germline CDR1 is SGHRS and CDR2 YFSETQ. The V and J ends lost 4 bases and 3 bases respectively, with 11 bases between them. The CDR3 loop spans 15 amino acids. CDR3 in amino acids: CASSIQGGYNSPLHF. Here the CDR3 DNA reads TGCGCCAGCAGCATACAGGGCGGCTATAATTCACCCCTCCACTTT.

The genes are TRBV6-5 and TRBJ2-2; no firm D call. The CDR3 runs to 14 residues. CDR1 is MNHEY and CDR2 is SVGAGI in the germline V gene. Between the trimmed V and J ends, which lost 10 bases and 0 bases, there was a span of 12 bases. This chain's CDR3 is CATSQSANTGELFF. The CDR3 DNA follows: TGTGCCACCTCTCAGAGTGCGAACACCGGGGAGCTGTTTTTT.

The chain carries TRBV7-9 and TRBJ1-2, with D tentatively TRBD1 (5 bases). Deletions cut 2 bases from V and 8 bases from J, with 15 bases between. This CDR3 has 14 amino acids. From germline, CDR1 is SEHNR and CDR2 FQNEAQ (reference sequence). The CDR3: CASSLWGIGSGYTF. As DNA, the CDR3 is TGTGCCAGCAGCTTATGGGGGATCGGGTCCGGCTACACCTTC.

The chain couples TRBV7-2 to TRBJ2-3, with 11 bases identical to TRBD2. After removal of 1 base from V and 6 bases from J, the junction contained 9 bases not matched to a gene. Germline assignment: CDR1 SGHTA and CDR2 FQGNSA. This CDR3 has 17 amino acids. CDR3 region: CASSLGPTSGGYDTQYF. DNA of the CDR3: TGTGCCAGCAGCTTAGGCCCCACTAGCGGGGGTTATGATACGCAGTATTTT. The full variable domain, completed using reference TRBV7-2 and TRBJ2-3, is GAGVSQSPSNKVTEKGKDVELRCDPISGHTALYWYRQSLGQGLEFLIYFQGNSAPDKSGLPSDRFSAERTGGSVSTLTIQRTQQEDSAVYLCASSLGPTSGGYDTQYFGPGTRLTVL.

This clone was counted between two and nine times. V usage is TRBV24-1 and J usage is TRBJ2-1, with D possibly being TRBD1 or TRBD2 (6 bases each). Germline V gene sequence: CDR1 KGHDR, CDR2 SFDVKD. Deletions cut 0 bases from V and 5 bases from J, with 25 bases between. This CDR3 region has 20 residues. In DNA form, the CDR3 reads TGTGCCACCAGTGATTTGCCCCCAGGGGTGTACGGGGGCGCCGACAATGAGCAGTTCTTC. This encodes CATSDLPPGVYGGADNEQFF.

This clone came up a few times. The V gene is TRBV9, the J gene TRBJ2-2, with 9 bases identical to TRBD1. J gave up 5 bases and V 1 base, and 6 bases lay outside the gene matches. Germline V CDR1 and CDR2: SGDLS, YYNGEE. The CDR3 is made up of 16 amino acids. The CDR3 loop is CASSVSQGARTGELFF. The CDR3 coding sequence is TGTGCCAGCAGCGTATCACAGGGGGCCCGAACCGGGGAGCTGTTTTTT.

The rearrangement links TRBV2 to TRBJ2-7; 9 nucleotides align to TRBD1. With 6 bases clipped from V and 4 bases from J, the junction kept 7 bases outside the gene matches. The CDR3 is 14 amino acids. Germline CDR1 and CDR2: SNHLY and FYNNEI. As DNA, the CDR3 is TGTGCCAGCAGGGAACCGGGACAGGGTTACGAGCAGTACTTC. It is translated as CASREPGQGYEQYF.

This clone was observed once. This chain joins TRBV2 and TRBJ1-2; 8 positions match TRBD1. Trimming removed 9 bases from V and 5 bases from J; junction bases left unmatched: 11. CDR1 and CDR2 from the germline V gene are SNHLY and FYNNEI. The length of the CDR3 is 14 residues. CDR3 protein: CASISGGEEYGYTF. CDR3 nucleotides: TGTGCCAGTATCTCAGGGGGCGAGGAGTATGGCTACACCTTC.

This clone was observed a single time. The chain couples TRBV4-2 to TRBJ2-1; 7 bases agree with TRBD2. From germline, CDR1 is LGHNA and CDR2 YNFKEQ. CDR3 size: 16 residues. V trimming: 7 bases; J trimming: 4 bases; junction bases outside the gene matches: 13. CDR3 protein: CASTPTTSERYNEQFF. In DNA form, the CDR3 reads TGTGCCAGCACCCCTACCACTAGCGAACGGTACAATGAGCAGTTCTTC.

In this sample, this clone turned up a few times. V is TRBV7-3 and J is TRBJ1-5; 9 bases are shared with TRBD1. The germline V gene has CDR1 SGHTA and CDR2 FQGTGA. Trimming cost V 1 base and J 5 bases; bases outside gene matches: 12. The CDR3 runs 18 residues. The CDR3 DNA reads as TGTGCCAGCAGCTTAAAAGGACACCGGGACAGGGTCGATCAGCCCCAGCATTTT. The encoded protein is CASSLKGHRDRVDQPQHF.

The V call is TRBV30, the J call TRBJ1-5; D is ambiguous. The V gene's germline CDR1 is GTSNPN and CDR2 SVGIG (reference sequence). V was shortened by 0 bases and J by 4 bases, with 10 bases between the two germline ends. This CDR3 is 14 amino acids long. This chain's CDR3 is CAWSVRLGNQPQHF. The CDR3 region has the DNA TGTGCCTGGAGTGTACGGCTGGGAAATCAGCCCCAGCATTTT.

This clone was picked up one time. This chain connects TRBV11-3 to TRBJ2-3; D ambiguous. This CDR3 has 14 residues. CDR1 SGHNT and CDR2 YENEEA come from the germline V gene. V was pared by 1 base and J by 3 bases, with 8 bases between. The DNA of the CDR3 is TGTGCCAGCAGCTTAGGAGCTCCTACAGATACGCAGTATTTT. Protein sequence: CASSLGAPTDTQYF. The variable domain in full, with the rest retrieved from reference TRBV11-3 and TRBJ2-3, is EAGVVQSPRYKIIEKKQPVAFWCNPISGHNTLYWYLQNLGQGPELLIRYENEEAVDDSQLPKDRFSAERLKGVDSTLKIQPAELGDSAVYLCASSLGAPTDTQYFGPGTRLTVL.